One and the same sample provided the 13 T cell receptor beta chains below, sequenced in a study of immune evolution from preneoplasia to lung adenocarcinoma. Repertoires were generated with immunoSEQ multiplex PCR, while TCRdb's copy carries only in-frame clones and drops some. The sample shows about 7,900 clones, over 75% of them seen only once. Input material: FFPE adjacent normal lung tissue. Receptors were obtained from a person aged 65 to 85 with lung adenocarcinoma.

The V and J genes are TRBV19 and TRBJ2-3; TRBD1 is a possible D gene (6 bases). In germline, CDR1 is LNHDA, CDR2 SQIVND (reference sequence). The CDR3 sequence is 18 residues long. Trimming cost V 2 bases and J 0 bases, with 18 bases left between them. CDR3 DNA sequence: TGTGCCAGTAGTATAACCCCCATTGGGGGCCCAAGCACAGATACGCAGTATTTT. This gives the protein CASSITPIGGPSTDTQYF.

This chain links TRBV18 with TRBJ2-5; a possible D gene is TRBD1 (7 bases). Trimming took off 0 bases at V and 2 bases at J, with 16 bases between the two ends. CDR3 length: 17 amino acids. Per the germline V gene, CDR1 is KGHSH and CDR2 is LQKENI. CDR3 residues: CASSPPWGRGTQETQYF. CDR3 nucleotides: TGTGCCAGCTCACCACCCTGGGGCAGGGGGACTCAAGAGACCCAGTACTTC.

This chain connects TRBV29-1 to TRBJ1-1; D uncertain. The CDR3 has 10 amino acids. V was pared by 5 bases and J by 6 bases, with 7 bases between. Germline V gives CDR1 SQVTM, CDR2 ANQGSEA. The CDR3 loop reads CSVRDAEAFF. As DNA, the CDR3 is TGCAGCGTTAGGGATGCTGAAGCTTTCTTT. The full variable domain, in which reference TRBV29-1 and TRBJ1-1 provide the parts outside the CDR3, is SAVISQKPSRDICQRGTSLTIQCQVDSQVTMMFWYRQQPGQSLTLIATANQGSEATYESGFVIDKFPISRPNLTFSTLTVSNMSPEDSSIYLCSVRDAEAFFGQGTRLTVV.

The rearrangement joins TRBV10-3 to TRBJ1-2; TRBD1 agrees at 9 bases. Germline-derived CDR1 and CDR2 are ENHRY and SYGVKD. Trimming cost V 6 bases and J 4 bases; bases outside gene matches: 9. The CDR3 loop spans 15 amino acids. CDR3 in amino acids: CAISLTGQGTYGYTF. The CDR3 nucleotides are TGTGCCATCAGCCTCACGGGACAGGGTACCTATGGCTACACCTTC.

The J gene is TRBJ2-1, the V gene TRBV7-3; D call uncertain. Germline loops: CDR1 SGHTA, CDR2 FQGTGA. Trimming cost V 5 bases and J 0 bases, with 2 bases left between them. The CDR3 spans 12 residues. The CDR3 DNA sequence: TGTGCCAGCAGCGGCTCCTACAATGAGCAGTTCTTC. This gives the protein CASSGSYNEQFF.

The rearrangement uses TRBV19 and TRBJ2-5, with 9 bases lining up with TRBD2. V gave up 6 bases and J gave up 4 bases; unmatched junction bases: 3. This CDR3 has 13 amino acids. Germline V CDR1 and CDR2: LNHDA, SQIVND (reference sequence). CDR3 loop: CASSLAGVETQYF. As DNA, the CDR3 is TGTGCCAGTAGCTTAGCGGGAGTAGAGACCCAGTACTTC.

This clone rates as medium-sized. This sequence joins TRBV7-8 and TRBJ2-7, with TRBD1 identical over 9 bases. This CDR3 is 14 amino acids long. Germline CDR1 and CDR2: SGHVS and FQNEAQ. The trim removed 5 bases at V and 5 bases at J, leaving 7 bases unmatched. The CDR3 protein is CASSQQGAGNEQYF. The CDR3 DNA follows: TGTGCCAGCAGCCAACAGGGGGCCGGGAACGAGCAGTACTTC.

Comments on this clone: One end of the junction fails to match germline, which may point to a read error. Different DNA sequences within this sample yield the same CDR3. The chain carries TRBV7-9 and TRBJ1-1, with D hard to call. Per the germline V gene, CDR1 is SEHNR and CDR2 is FQNEAQ (reference sequence). This CDR3 region has 13 residues. The CDR3 region has the DNA TGTGCCAGCAGCTTAGGCAAAACCACTGAAGCTTTTTTT. Protein: CASSLGKTTEAFF.

This chain connects TRBV11-2 to TRBJ2-7; D gene uncertain. Germline V gives CDR1 SGHAT, CDR2 FQNNGV. CDR3 size: 13 residues. The V end was cut by 2 bases, the J end by 5 bases, with 10 bases between. The CDR3, as DNA: TGTGCCAGCAGCTTAATCGGACGCGACGAGCAGTACTTC. Its protein is CASSLIGRDEQYF.

The sample holds a few counts of this clone. The chain has TRBV30 and TRBJ2-7, with D perhaps TRBD2 (6 bases). V lost 1 base to trimming and J lost 5 bases, with 21 bases between them. The germline V gene has CDR1 GTSNPN and CDR2 SVGIG (reference sequence). The CDR3 extends over 16 amino acids. The CDR3 region has the DNA TGTGCCTGGAGTGAGGAGGGGCCCGGTTTGGGTGACGAGCAGTACTTC. Translated, it gives CAWSEEGPGLGDEQYF.

The chain joins TRBV4-2 to TRBJ1-4, with a possible D match to TRBD1 (5 bases). The CDR3 has 16 amino acids. Germline CDR1 LGHNA, CDR2 YNFKEQ. Trimming cost V 3 bases and J 4 bases, with 15 bases left between them. The chain's CDR3 is CASSHRTPLRNEKLFF. DNA of the CDR3: TGTGCCAGCAGCCATAGGACACCTCTTCGTAATGAAAAACTGTTTTTT.

This clone was detected once. V usage is TRBV5-6 and J usage is TRBJ2-5; D not certain. The germline V gene has CDR1 SGHDT and CDR2 YYEEEE. V lost 2 bases and J lost 7, with 18 bases in between. CDR3 length: 15 amino acids. The CDR3 DNA reads as TGTGCCAGCAGCTTCCGAAGTGGAACCTGGGGGACCCAGTACTTC. This codes for CASSFRSGTWGTQYF.

The V gene is TRBV4-1, the J gene TRBJ2-3; D is ambiguous. Germline CDR1 and CDR2: MGHRA and YSYEKL. V lost 2 bases and J 4 bases, leaving 4 bases between the germline ends. The CDR3 has 12 residues. CDR3 sequence reads: CASSQPADTQYF. CDR3 DNA sequence: TGCGCCAGCAGCCAACCTGCAGATACGCAGTATTTT.